The T cell receptor beta chain described here comes from a study of shared clonotypes between healthy human individuals. There are 16 residues in the CDR3. With V trimmed by 4 bases and J by 7 bases, 8 bases remained unmatched. Germline V gives CDR1 SEHNR, CDR2 FQNEAQ (reference sequence). TCRdb keeps only in-frame clones here, not all; method: immunoSEQ multiplex PCR. There are roughly 1.4 million clones in the sample; 98% occur only once, and over 0.3% lies in the top ten. With regard to this clone: The antigen is not known.

General study points: Depth was large, yet rarefaction showed that sorted-subset sequencing was incomplete.

The sample consisted of naive CD4+ T cells sorted from blood. Subset in this sample: CD45RA+ positively selected. The clonotype comes from a man aged 25 to 40 in good health. The V and J genes are TRBV7-9 and TRBJ2-7, with TRBD2 matching over 15 bases. The CDR3 DNA reads as TGTGCCAGCAGCTCCTACTTCGGGACTAGCGGGAGGGAGCAGTACTTC. It translates to CASSSYFGTSGREQYF.